This record covers a single T cell receptor beta chain. Its antigen is not yet known. The sample holds no much larger clone one base away, and base qualities are not on file. Using the deep immunoSEQ assay, TCR CDR3 regions were amplified from genomic DNA by multiplex PCR. Extracted genomic DNA from each cell subset was distributed evenly across all wells of several immunoSEQ 96-well plates, and each plate was treated as a replicate. For sorted subsets, roughly 200 ng of genomic DNA, equivalent to 25,000 to 35,000 T cell genomes, went into each replicate PCR. Purified libraries were quantified with a Qubit 3.0 fluorometer, sized on a Bioanalyzer 2100, and re-quantified with the KAPA Library Quantification kit. Every immunoSEQ 96-well plate was sequenced on a separate single-read 150-cycle Illumina NextSeq 550 flow cell. In the original analysis: Because the immunoSEQ output included only junctional sequences and no quality scores, the filtering could not be the same as the filtering used for full-length reads. To assign V/J genes and CDR3, sequences were annotated against IMGT germline references using PyIR, a Python wrapper for IgBLAST v1.9. Reads with weak V/J assignments (E-value above 1e-6), missing CDR3, stop codons, out-of-frame junctions, or ambiguous translated residues were removed. V3J clonotypes were defined as sequences sharing the same inferred V gene, J gene, and CDR3 amino acid sequence. Percentage overlap between repertoires was computed as shared unique clonotypes divided by the size of the smaller repertoire. RTK rarefaction, the Chao1 estimator, and Recon v2.1 estimates of unobserved clonotypes were used to assess repertoire richness. OLGA was used to compute generation probabilities for all TCRbeta clonotypes that the gDNA method yielded from several donors. TCRdb retrieved this table from immuneACCESS and kept in-frame rearrangements only. Not all clones are present; in checked studies, unresolved V genes account for under half, and no reason is known for the remainder. The D gene and trimming were derived from the DNA, and the V and J assignments and clone size from that table. Counted in this sample were some 2.1 million clones; around 93% of them appeared once. The ten largest clones take up about 1.7% of the sample.

CD8 naive samples consisted of CD45RO-negative cells that were positively selected for CCR7, yielding a CD45RA+CCR7+ population without TemRA cells. Healthy HIV-negative adults with no recently reported acute infections or vaccinations were included as donors. Only Caucasian adults living in Nashville, Tennessee, USA were represented among the donors. Blood was collected by leukapheresis, and PBMCs were isolated by Ficoll-Histopaque density gradient centrifugation and then cryopreserved in liquid nitrogen vapor phase. Analytical flow cytometry was used to check the purity and quantity of every magnetically sorted T cell population. Genomic DNA was isolated from every sorted fraction and measured by UV absorbance on a Nanodrop 2000c. The sample originates from a study of shared clonotypes between healthy human individuals (dated by TCRdb to 2019 to 2021). Regarding the complete study: The cohort comprised a couple of women and a few men aged 18 to 49 years. Between about 0.85 and 9.5 billion PBMCs per donor were obtained by leukapheresis. Libraries were prepared and TCR repertoires were sequenced by different laboratories using diverse techniques, in order to increase sequencing depth and limit assay-specific biases. For each donor, CD4 naive and CD4 memory were each run on three plates, CD8 naive on two plates, and CD8 memory on one plate. To estimate repertoire size and how much clonotypes are shared between individuals, the study performed deep sequencing of blood TCR repertoires from 4 to 6 healthy adults. The paper as a whole reports these results and caveats: Because the study included only a small number of donors, the genetic and exposure-history diversity represented was limited. Larger estimated clonotype richness was generally found for naive subsets than for memory subsets. Sharing across a few donors was observed for approximately 4.6% of naive CD4, under 4% of naive CD8, 2% to 2.5% of memory CD4, and roughly 0.4% of memory CD8 clonotypes. Pairwise subsampling led to the expectation that sequencing depth would affect the degree of clonotype sharing among donors. Even with the large sequencing depth, rarefaction of the sorted-subset datasets indicated that sequencing was incomplete. Only blood was sampled, and tissue TCR repertoires likely differ from those in blood. Higher generation probabilities were observed for clonotypes shared by all four sorted-subset donors than for non-shared clonotypes.

Based on the germline V gene, the CDR1 and CDR2 sequences are WSHSY and SAAADI. The CDR3 holds 13 amino acids from the cysteine to the phenylalanine. Only the CDR3 portion is preserved as DNA: 39 bases, with reading frame beginning at the first base. V is clipped by 10 bases and J by 8 bases, and the sequence between their germline boundaries is 17 bases long. The receptor's source is a man aged 18-30 years in good health. Some clones in this sample may be carry-over from other donors' samples. Sequencing used naive CD8+ T cells from PBMCs. The cell subset or site label here, explained by the study, means: CD45RA+CCR7+. The sequence joins TRBV10-2 to TRBJ2-2; TRBD1 is a weak D gene call, 6 bases matching. In nucleotides, the sequence is TGCGCCACGGGACAAGCACTCGGAGGGGAGCTGTTTTTT. This translates into CATGQALGGELFF.